Reported below is one TCR beta chain. This sample was taken from a study of blood T cell repertoires in COVID-19. On the study more broadly: Spain, Italy and the United States supplied samples that represented acute and convalescent COVID-19. Nucleic acid was either cDNA or gDNA, and it came from T cells, B-cell-depleted T cells, or PBMCs.

As handled by the study authors: Reference gene primer amplification yielded estimated nucleated cell counts. The method was immunoSEQ multiplex PCR; TCRdb's version includes in-frame clones alone and lacks a portion of them. The V and J calls and clone size come from that table; D and trimming were worked out from the DNA. The sample lists about 210,000 clones; 89% were seen once. V shed 5 bases and J 5 bases; nucleotides not matched to a gene: 9. The CDR3 runs to 15 residues. Germline V CDR1 and CDR2: LNHDA, SQIVND (reference sequence). This sequence originates from a woman aged 35 to 49 with acute or convalescent COVID-19. The chain uses TRBV19 and TRBJ2-5; 9 positions match TRBD2. The sample was peripheral blood. CDR3: CASSRKRGAGETQYF. CDR3 DNA sequence: TGTGCCAGTAGTCGTAAGCGGGGGGCCGGGGAGACCCAGTACTTC.